This entry describes one T cell receptor beta chain. In the source study's methods: Reference gene primer amplification gave estimated nucleated cell counts. The data were produced by immunoSEQ multiplex PCR, yet TCRdb's version contains in-frame clones alone and is incomplete. V, J and clone size derive from that table, while D and trimming were established from the DNA sequence. The sample contains tens of thousands of clones, approximately 85% of which appear only once. The data were taken from a study of blood T cell repertoires in COVID-19. The overall study: Sources were T cells, B-cell-depleted T cells, or PBMCs; the material itself was cDNA or gDNA.

This CDR3 contains 14 residues. J lost 2 bases, V lost 5 bases, and 5 bases had no gene match. Germline assignment: CDR1 GTSNPN and CDR2 SVGIG (reference sequence). The receptor comes from a human donor in a cohort sampled during active COVID-19. The rearrangement uses TRBV30 and TRBJ2-1; 8 bases are shared with TRBD2. The source material was peripheral blood. The CDR3 DNA sequence: TGTGCCTGGTCTTTCGGGGGGGCCTACAATGAGCAGTTCTTC. Its translation: CAWSFGGAYNEQFF.